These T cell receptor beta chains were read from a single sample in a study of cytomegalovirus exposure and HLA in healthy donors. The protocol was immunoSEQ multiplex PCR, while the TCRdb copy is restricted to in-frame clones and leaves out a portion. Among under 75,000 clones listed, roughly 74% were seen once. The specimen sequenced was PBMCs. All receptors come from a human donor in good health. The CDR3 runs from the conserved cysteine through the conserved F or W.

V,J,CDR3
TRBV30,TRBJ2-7,CAWRGLAGDNEQYF
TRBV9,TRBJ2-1,CASSVGTSGNNEQFF
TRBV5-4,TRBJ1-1,CASSLELQGPLNTEAFF
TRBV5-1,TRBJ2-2,CASSFGTGSPGELFF
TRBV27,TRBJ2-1,CATQTSSYEQFF
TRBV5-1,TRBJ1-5,CASSLGDINNQPQHF
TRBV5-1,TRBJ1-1,CASSLDPNTEAFF
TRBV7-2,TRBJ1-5,CASSLGDRVSNQPQHF
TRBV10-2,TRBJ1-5,CASSRTGESNQPQHF
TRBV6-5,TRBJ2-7,CASSFQGLAGTYEQYF
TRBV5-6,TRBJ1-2,CASSLELNYGYTF
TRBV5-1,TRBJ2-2,CASSLGTNTGELFF
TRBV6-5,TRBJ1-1,CASSFNRQRNTEAFF
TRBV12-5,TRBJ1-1,CASGDDRENTEAFF
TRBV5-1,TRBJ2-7,CASSPESLREQYF
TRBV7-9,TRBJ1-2,CASSLESAGVRGYTF
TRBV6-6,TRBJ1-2,CASSYQNWGGSYGYTF
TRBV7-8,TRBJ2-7,CASSLDPSGSYEQYF
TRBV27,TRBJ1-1,CASSRRPGNTEAFF
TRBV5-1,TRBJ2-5,CASSLVSSGQETQYF
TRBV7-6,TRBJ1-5,CASSWGGTQPQHF
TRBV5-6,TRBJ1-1,CASSFRGSPMNTEAFF
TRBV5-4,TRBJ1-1,CASSLVREGNTEAFF
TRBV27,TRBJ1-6,CASSTGETNSPLHF
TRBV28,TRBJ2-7,CASSLGTSGTYEQYF
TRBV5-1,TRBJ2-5,CASSSRPSTGETQYF
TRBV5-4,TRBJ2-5,CATQGAAQETQYF
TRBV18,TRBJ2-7,CASSGERGQSYEQYF
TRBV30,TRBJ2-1,CACHASGSSYNEQFF
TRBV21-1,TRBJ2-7,CASTLRDSAYEQYF
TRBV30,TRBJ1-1,CAWSVVAGTGGGAFF
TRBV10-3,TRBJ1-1,CATTVSTGLNTEAFF
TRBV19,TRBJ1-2,CASSRDRAGYTF
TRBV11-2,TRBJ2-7,CASSLRLGTGTAEQYF
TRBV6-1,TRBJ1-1,CASSEEGGGGTEAFF
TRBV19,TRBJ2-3,CASNSGWGLLREDTQYF
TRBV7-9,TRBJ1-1,CASSSEAANTEAFF
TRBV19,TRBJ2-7,CASIQLAPGTYEQYF
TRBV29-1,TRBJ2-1,CSASTSGSGNEQFF
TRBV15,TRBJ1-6,CATSRDKAGIGSYNSPLHF
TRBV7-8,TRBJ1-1,CASSLGRQGRVNTEAFF
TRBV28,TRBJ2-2,CASSWTGGRELFF
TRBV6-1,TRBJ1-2,CAREGQGAVDGYTF
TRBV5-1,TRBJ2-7,CASSLQGTSGTYEQYF
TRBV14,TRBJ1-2,CASSRWGTGDHYGYTF